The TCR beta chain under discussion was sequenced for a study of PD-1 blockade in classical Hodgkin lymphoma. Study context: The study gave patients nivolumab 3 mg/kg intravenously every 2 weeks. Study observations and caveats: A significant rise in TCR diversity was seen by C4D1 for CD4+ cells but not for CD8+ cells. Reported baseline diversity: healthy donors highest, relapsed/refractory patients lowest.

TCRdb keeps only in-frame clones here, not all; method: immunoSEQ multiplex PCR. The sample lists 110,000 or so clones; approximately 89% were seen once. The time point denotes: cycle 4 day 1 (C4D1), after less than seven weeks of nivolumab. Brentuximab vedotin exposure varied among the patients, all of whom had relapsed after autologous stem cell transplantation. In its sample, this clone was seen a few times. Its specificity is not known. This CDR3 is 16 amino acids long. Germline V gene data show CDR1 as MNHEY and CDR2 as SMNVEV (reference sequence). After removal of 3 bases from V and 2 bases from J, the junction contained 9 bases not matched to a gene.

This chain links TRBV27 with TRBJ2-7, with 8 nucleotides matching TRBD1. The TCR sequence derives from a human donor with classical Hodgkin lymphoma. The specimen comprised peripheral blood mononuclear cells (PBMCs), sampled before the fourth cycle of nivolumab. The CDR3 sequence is CASSFDPTGATYEQYF. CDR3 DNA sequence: TGTGCCAGCAGTTTTGACCCGACAGGGGCCACCTACGAGCAGTACTTC.